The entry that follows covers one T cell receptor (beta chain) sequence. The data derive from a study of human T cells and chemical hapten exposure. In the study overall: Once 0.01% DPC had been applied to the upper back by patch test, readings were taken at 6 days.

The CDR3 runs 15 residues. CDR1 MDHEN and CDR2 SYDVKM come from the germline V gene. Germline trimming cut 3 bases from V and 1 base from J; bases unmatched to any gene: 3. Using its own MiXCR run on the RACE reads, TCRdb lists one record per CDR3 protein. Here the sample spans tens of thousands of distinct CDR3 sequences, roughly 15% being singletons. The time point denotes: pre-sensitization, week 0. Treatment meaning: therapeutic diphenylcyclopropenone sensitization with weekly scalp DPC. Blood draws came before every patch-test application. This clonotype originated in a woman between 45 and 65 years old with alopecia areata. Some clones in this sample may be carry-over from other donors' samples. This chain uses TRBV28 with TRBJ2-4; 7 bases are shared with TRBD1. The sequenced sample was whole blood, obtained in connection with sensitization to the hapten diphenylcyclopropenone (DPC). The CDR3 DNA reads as TGTGCCAGCAGTTTCCCACAGGGGGCCAAAAACATTCAGTACTTC. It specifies CASSFPQGAKNIQYF.